The clone carrying this TCR beta chain came up a few times. The sample belongs to a study of cytomegalovirus exposure and HLA in healthy donors. The CDR3 spans 19 residues. Losses at the gene ends were 8 bases for V and 6 bases for J; bases not matched to a gene: 21. Germline V CDR1 and CDR2: SGHTA, FQGNSA. In the PCR, 60 Vbeta and 13 Jbeta primers were used. This table comes from immunoSEQ multiplex PCR, and its TCRdb copy is limited to in-frame clones, with some not included. The data contain 100,000 to 150,000 clones, 10% to 13% of them singletons. The clonotype comes from a young woman in good health and CMV-seropositive. This chain joins TRBV7-2 and TRBJ2-1, with 11 bases matching TRBD1. Material: PBMCs. The CDR3 DNA reads TGTGCCAGCGGGTCCCCCCAACATTACGGGACAGGGGGGTTCAATGAGCAGTTCTTC. Translation gives CASGSPQHYGTGGFNEQFF.